The 10 T cell receptor beta chains reported below all come from one sample, sequenced in a study of blood T cell repertoires in COVID-19. Some clones are missing from TCRdb's copy, which holds only in-frame ones; the method was immunoSEQ multiplex PCR. The table includes roughly 500,000 clones, around 89% detected once. The sample taken for sequencing was PBMCs or T cells enriched from blood (not recorded which). These receptors originate from a woman aged 40 to 50 who had recovered from COVID-19.

The V call is TRBV15, the J call TRBJ1-4; 7 bases are a match to TRBD1. V was clipped by 0 bases and J by 7 bases; unmatched bases: 5. CDR3 length: 15 residues. CDR1 is LNHNV, CDR2 YYDKDF, per germline (reference sequence). The CDR3 sequence is CATSRDKTGSEKLFF. CDR3 bases: TGTGCCACCAGCAGAGATAAGACAGGGAGTGAAAAACTGTTTTTT.

V usage is TRBV1 and J usage is TRBJ2-1; the table assigns TRBD2, which was not confirmed against the DNA. TRBV1 is reported as a pseudogene. The CDR3 loop spans 18 amino acids. As DNA, the CDR3 is TGCACCAGCAGCCCAGGGCCCTGGACTAGCGGGAGTGGGAATGAGCAGTTCTTC. Translating gives CTSSPGPWTSGSGNEQFF.

This chain links TRBV27 with TRBJ2-3; tentatively, D is TRBD1 (6 bases). V dropped 5 bases and J dropped 4 bases, with 13 bases sitting between them. CDR1 and CDR2 (germline): MNHEY, SMNVEV (reference sequence). CDR3 length: 14 amino acids. Here the CDR3 DNA reads TGTGCCAGCAGTACACACACAGGGTCAGATACGCAGTATTTT. This sequence encodes CASSTHTGSDTQYF.

The chain links TRBV6-1 to TRBJ2-5, with 11 bases identical to TRBD2. Germline-derived CDR1 and CDR2 are MNHNS and SASEGT. Trimming at V came to 2 bases and at J to 5 bases, leaving 13 bases not matched to a gene. The CDR3 extends over 18 amino acids. CDR3 residues: CASSEILAGGGSWETQYF. DNA for the CDR3: TGTGCCAGCAGTGAAATCCTAGCGGGAGGTGGATCGTGGGAGACCCAGTACTTC.

This sequence joins TRBV6-6 and TRBJ2-7, with 8 bases lining up with TRBD1. The CDR3 has 13 residues. The germline CDR1 and CDR2 sequences are MNHNY and SVGAGI (reference sequence). The V gene end was trimmed by 4 bases and the J gene end by 3 bases; junction bases not matched to a gene: 2. CDR3 loop: CASSSDRGYEQYF. The CDR3 DNA is TGTGCCAGCAGTTCTGACAGGGGCTACGAGCAGTACTTC.

This clone was observed a handful of times. J is TRBJ2-7 and V is TRBV4-3, with 9 bases that match TRBD1. V trimming: 4 bases; J trimming: 5 bases; junction bases outside the gene matches: 9. This CDR3 has 15 amino acids. Germline V gene data show CDR1 as LGHNA and CDR2 as YSLEER. CDR3 nucleotide sequence: TGCGCCAGCAGCCGCGAGGGACAGGGAAGTGACGAGCAGTACTTC. Translating gives CASSREGQGSDEQYF.

The V call is TRBV12-5, the J call TRBJ1-1; 10 nucleotides align to TRBD1. With 1 base clipped from V and 7 bases from J, the junction kept 9 bases outside the gene matches. The length of the CDR3 is 16 residues. CDR1 and CDR2 (germline): LGHNT, FRNRAP. The CDR3 nucleotides are TGTGCTAGTGGTTTGGGAGCCGGGACAGGGGTTGTTGAAGCTTTCTTT. This codes for CASGLGAGTGVVEAFF.

The chain is built from TRBV29-1 and TRBJ1-1; D is unresolved. V was pared by 1 base and J by 5 bases, with 14 bases between. The CDR3 runs 14 residues. Per the germline V gene, CDR1 is SQVTM and CDR2 is ANQGSEA. The CDR3, as DNA: TGCAGCGTTGAAGCGCGGGTGTCAAGGACTGAAGCTTTCTTT. This sequence encodes CSVEARVSRTEAFF.

This chain links TRBV27 with TRBJ2-2; D ambiguous. V gave up 5 bases and J gave up 7 bases, with 8 bases separating them. The CDR3 contains 12 residues. Germline V gives CDR1 MNHEY, CDR2 SMNVEV (reference sequence). Here the CDR3 reads CASSPPVGELFF. CDR3 DNA: TGTGCCAGCAGTCCCCCTGTCGGGGAGCTGTTTTTT.

Here the CDR3 reads CSVEDRGEQYF. The CDR3 DNA reads as TGCAGCGTTGAAGACAGGGGCGAGCAGTACTTC. The genes are TRBV29-1 and TRBJ2-7; a possible D gene is TRBD1 (6 bases). From germline, CDR1 is SQVTM and CDR2 ANQGSEA. The V and J ends lost 0 bases and 6 bases respectively, with 6 bases between them. There are 11 residues in the CDR3.